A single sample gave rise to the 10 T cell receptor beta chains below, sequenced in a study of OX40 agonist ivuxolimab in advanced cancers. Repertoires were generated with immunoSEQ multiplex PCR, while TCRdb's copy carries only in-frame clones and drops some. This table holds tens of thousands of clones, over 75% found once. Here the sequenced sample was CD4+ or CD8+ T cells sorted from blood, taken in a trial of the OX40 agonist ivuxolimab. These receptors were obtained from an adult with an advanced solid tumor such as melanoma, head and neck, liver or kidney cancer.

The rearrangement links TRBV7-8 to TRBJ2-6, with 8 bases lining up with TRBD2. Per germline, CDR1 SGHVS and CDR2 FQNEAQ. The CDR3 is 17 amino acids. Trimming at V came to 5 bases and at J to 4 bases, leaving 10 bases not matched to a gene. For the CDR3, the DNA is TGTGCCAGCAGCCCACAGGCGGGAGGTAACGGGGCCAACGTCCTGACTTTC. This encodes CASSPQAGGNGANVLTF.

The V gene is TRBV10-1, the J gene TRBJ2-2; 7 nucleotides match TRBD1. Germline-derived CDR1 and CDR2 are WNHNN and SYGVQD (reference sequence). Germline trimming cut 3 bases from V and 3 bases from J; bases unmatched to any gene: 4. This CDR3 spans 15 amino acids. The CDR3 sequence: CASSEGDRDTGELFF. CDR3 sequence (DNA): TGCGCCAGCAGTGAAGGTGACAGGGACACCGGGGAGCTGTTTTTT.

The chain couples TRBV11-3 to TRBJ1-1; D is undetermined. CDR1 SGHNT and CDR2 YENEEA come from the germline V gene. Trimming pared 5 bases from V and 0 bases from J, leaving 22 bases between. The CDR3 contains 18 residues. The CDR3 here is CASSRYTASPRLNTEAFF. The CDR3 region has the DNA TGTGCCAGCAGCCGCTACACCGCAAGCCCCCGCCTGAACACTGAAGCTTTCTTT.

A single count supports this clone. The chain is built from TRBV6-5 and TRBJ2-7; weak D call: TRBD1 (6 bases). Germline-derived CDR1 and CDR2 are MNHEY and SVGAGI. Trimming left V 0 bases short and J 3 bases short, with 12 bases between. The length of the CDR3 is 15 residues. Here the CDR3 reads CASSYSGASNYEQYF. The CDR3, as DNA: TGTGCCAGCAGTTACTCGGGGGCCAGTAACTACGAGCAGTACTTC.

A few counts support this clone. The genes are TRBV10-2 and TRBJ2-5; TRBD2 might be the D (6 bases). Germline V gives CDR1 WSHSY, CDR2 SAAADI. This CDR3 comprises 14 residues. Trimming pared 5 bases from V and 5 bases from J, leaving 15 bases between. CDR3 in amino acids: CASSPGGSAETQYF. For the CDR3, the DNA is TGCGCCAGCAGTCCCGGGGGTAGTGCGGAGACCCAGTACTTC.

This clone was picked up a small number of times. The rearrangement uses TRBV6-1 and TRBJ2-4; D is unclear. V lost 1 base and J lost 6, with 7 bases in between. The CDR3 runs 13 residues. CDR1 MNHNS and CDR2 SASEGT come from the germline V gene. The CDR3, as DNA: TGTGCCAGCAGTGAAGTGGTCGGAAACATTCAGTACTTC. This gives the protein CASSEVVGNIQYF.

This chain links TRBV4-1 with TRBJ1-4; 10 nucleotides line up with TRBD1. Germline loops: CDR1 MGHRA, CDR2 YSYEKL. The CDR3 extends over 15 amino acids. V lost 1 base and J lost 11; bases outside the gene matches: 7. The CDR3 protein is CASSQVGDRGRKLFF. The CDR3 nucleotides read TGCGCCAGCAGCCAAGTTGGGGACAGGGGAAGGAAACTGTTTTTT.

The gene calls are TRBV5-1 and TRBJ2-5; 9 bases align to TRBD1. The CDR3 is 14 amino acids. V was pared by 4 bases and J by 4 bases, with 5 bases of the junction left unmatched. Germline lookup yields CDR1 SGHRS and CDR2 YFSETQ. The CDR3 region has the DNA TGCGCCAGCAGCCTCCAGACAGGGGGAGAGACCCAGTACTTC. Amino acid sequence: CASSLQTGGETQYF.

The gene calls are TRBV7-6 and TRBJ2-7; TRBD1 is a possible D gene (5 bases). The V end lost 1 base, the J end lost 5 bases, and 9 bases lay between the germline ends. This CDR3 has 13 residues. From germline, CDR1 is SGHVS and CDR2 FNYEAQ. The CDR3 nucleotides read TGTGCCAGCAGCTTAGGTTCCAGGGACGAGCAGTACTTC. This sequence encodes CASSLGSRDEQYF.

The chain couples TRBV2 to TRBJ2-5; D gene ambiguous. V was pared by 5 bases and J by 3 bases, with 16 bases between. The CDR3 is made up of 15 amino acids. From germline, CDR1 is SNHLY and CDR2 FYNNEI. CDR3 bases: TGTGCCAGCAGTTACTTTCCCGGAGATAAAGAGACCCAGTACTTC. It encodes CASSYFPGDKETQYF.